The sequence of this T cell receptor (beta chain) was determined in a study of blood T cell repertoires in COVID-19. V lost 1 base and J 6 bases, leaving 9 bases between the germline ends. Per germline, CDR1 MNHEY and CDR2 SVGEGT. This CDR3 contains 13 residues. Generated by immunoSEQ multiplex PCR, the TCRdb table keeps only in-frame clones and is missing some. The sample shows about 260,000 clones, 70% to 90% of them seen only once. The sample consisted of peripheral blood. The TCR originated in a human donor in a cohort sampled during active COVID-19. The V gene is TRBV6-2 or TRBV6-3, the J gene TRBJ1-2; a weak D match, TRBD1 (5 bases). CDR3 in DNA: TGTGCCAGCAGTTACTTCAGGGCGGATGGCTACACCTTC. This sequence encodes CASSYFRADGYTF.